This TCR beta chain came from a study of quantifying T cell responses using KT2 cells. Study as a whole: RNA was reverse transcribed with TCR alpha and beta constant-region primers. Study conclusions and caveats: Input KT2 cell number predicted KT2 alpha and beta sequence counts linearly over several orders of magnitude.

Unfractionated PBMC were spiked with known numbers of KT2 clone cells. This clonotype was found many times. As yet, its antigen is unknown. The cDNA 3' end received a ligated oligonucleotide with a UMI. The first PCR ran three to four cycles with an equimolar RC1.1 and RC1.2 beta primer mix. From the second PCR onward, TCR alpha and beta chains were processed separately. From the UMI-ligation and nested PCR reads, TCRdb called clonotypes with MiXCR, one entry per CDR3 protein. This table has 50,000 to 70,000 distinct CDR3 sequences, about 12% appearing once. Sequenced material: PBMCs spiked with cells of the T cell clone KT2. The receptor was derived from a human donor.

The CDR3 DNA sequence: TGTGCCAGCCTACCCCCCGGAGCGGCCTCCTATAATTCACCCCTCCACTTT. It encodes CASLPPGAASYNSPLHF. The chain couples TRBV7-3 to TRBJ1-6; D is unresolved. Germline loops: CDR1 SGHTA, CDR2 FQGTGA. V was pared by 8 bases and J by 0 bases, with 17 bases between. This CDR3 has 17 amino acids.